These 9 T cell receptor beta chains originate from one sample sequenced in a study of blood T cells in healthy people across ages (dated by TCRdb to 2013 to 2016). Library prep was done by 5' RACE. Sequenced on an Illumina HiSeq 2500. A second about 6 to 11 cycle PCR used a sample-barcoded 5' primer and a J-beta primer mix. TCRdb reworked the public reads: Q25 trimming with fastp, MiXCR clone assembly, productive beta chains retained. Duplicate CDR3 protein sequences are folded into a single record with the most common DNA and genes. The sample records about 800,000 distinct CDR3 sequences, around 25% of which are singletons. 3.7% of the sample belongs to the ten largest clones. Another study also made use of these data, one on T cells of mothers and their children.

Sequenced sample: blood. These TCRs come from a boy younger than 18 in good health.

This clonotype was counted once. The chain couples TRBV2 to TRBJ1-4, with 11 bases matching TRBD1. V shed 5 bases, J shed 6 bases, and the junction held 8 bases outside the gene matches. The V gene's germline CDR1 is SNHLY and CDR2 FYNNEI. CDR3 size: 16 residues. The CDR3 here is CASSSGTGGIYEKLFF. The CDR3 region has the DNA TGTGCCAGCAGTTCCGGGACAGGGGGAATTTATGAAAAACTGTTTTTT.

This clonotype turned up a few times. This CDR3 reads CASSQDWPELPSGNTIYF. In nucleotides, the CDR3 is TGTGCCAGCAGCCAAGACTGGCCAGAGCTACCCTCTGGAAACACCATATATTTT. The genes are TRBV14 and TRBJ1-3, with unresolved D. Trimming shortened V by 0 bases and J by 0 bases, and 15 bases separated the two germline ends. CDR3 length: 18 residues. In germline, CDR1 is SGHDN, CDR2 FVKESK.

This clonotype was counted a single time. CDR3 sequence reads: CASSSQSGFSYEQYF. DNA of the CDR3: TGTGCCAGCAGTTCCCAAAGCGGGTTCTCCTACGAGCAGTACTTC. V gene TRBV28 combines with J gene TRBJ2-5; weak D call: TRBD2 (6 bases). TRBJ2-7 matches the DNA end more closely, so the J call is doubtful. This CDR3 has 15 amino acids. CDR1 and CDR2 from the germline V gene are MDHEN and SYDVKM.

J is TRBJ1-2 and V is TRBV12-3 or TRBV12-4; possible D gene TRBD1, 5 bases. The V gene lost 1 base and the J gene lost 11 bases, with 11 bases spanning the gap. The CDR3 runs to 12 residues. The CDR3 sequence: CASSLEAGWYTF. CDR3 coding DNA: TGTGCCAGCAGTTTAGAAGCAGGGTGGTACACCTTC.

This clonotype has only a few counts. The CDR3 DNA reads TGTGCCAGCAGCTTGCATGGAGATACGCAGCATTTT. Its translation: CASSLHGDTQHF. V gene TRBV7-9 combines with J gene TRBJ2-3; D remains unclear. The closer fit of TRBJ1-5 to the DNA end suggests the J call may be wrong. Germline CDR1 SEHNR, CDR2 FQNEAQ (reference sequence). The CDR3 is 12 amino acids.

This clonotype was counted between two and nine times. This chain uses TRBV20-1 with TRBJ1-5, with D perhaps TRBD1 (6 bases). This CDR3 contains 13 residues. Trimming pared 5 bases from V and 3 bases from J, leaving 11 bases between. From germline, CDR1 is DFQATT and CDR2 SNEGSKA (reference sequence). CDR3 nucleotide sequence: TGCAGTGCTCCGGACAGTCACAATCAGCCCCAGCATTTT. Amino acids: CSAPDSHNQPQHF.

This clonotype has a handful of counts. The V gene is TRBV20-1, the J gene TRBJ2-5; 7 nucleotides match TRBD2. V lost 6 bases and J lost 2; bases outside the gene matches: 9. The CDR3 runs 14 residues. Germline V gene data show CDR1 as DFQATT and CDR2 as SNEGSKA (reference sequence). The CDR3 region has the DNA TGCAGTGCAACGAGGGACTACCAACAAGAGACCCAGTACTTC. Translation gives CSATRDYQQETQYF.

The genes are TRBV5-5 and TRBJ2-3, with TRBD1 matching over 7 bases. V dropped 4 bases and J dropped 6; count of bases not matched to a gene: 11. The germline gives CDR1 SGHKS, CDR2 YYEKEE (reference sequence). CDR3 length equals 15 residues. CDR3 in DNA: TGTGCCAGCAGCGAGGGTAGACAGGGATCGGATACGCAGTATTTT. Its translation: CASSEGRQGSDTQYF.

About this clonotype: Just one base apart from a much larger clone, this may be a read error. The chain employs TRBV4-1 and TRBJ2-5; a possible D gene is TRBD2 (6 bases). The closer fit of TRBJ2-7 to the DNA end suggests the J call may be wrong. CDR1 and CDR2 (germline): MGHRA, YSYEKL. This CDR3 has 15 amino acids. In nucleotides, the CDR3 is TGCGCCAACAGCCAAGCACCGGGAGATATCCACGAGCAGTACTTC. It encodes CANSQAPGDIHEQYF.